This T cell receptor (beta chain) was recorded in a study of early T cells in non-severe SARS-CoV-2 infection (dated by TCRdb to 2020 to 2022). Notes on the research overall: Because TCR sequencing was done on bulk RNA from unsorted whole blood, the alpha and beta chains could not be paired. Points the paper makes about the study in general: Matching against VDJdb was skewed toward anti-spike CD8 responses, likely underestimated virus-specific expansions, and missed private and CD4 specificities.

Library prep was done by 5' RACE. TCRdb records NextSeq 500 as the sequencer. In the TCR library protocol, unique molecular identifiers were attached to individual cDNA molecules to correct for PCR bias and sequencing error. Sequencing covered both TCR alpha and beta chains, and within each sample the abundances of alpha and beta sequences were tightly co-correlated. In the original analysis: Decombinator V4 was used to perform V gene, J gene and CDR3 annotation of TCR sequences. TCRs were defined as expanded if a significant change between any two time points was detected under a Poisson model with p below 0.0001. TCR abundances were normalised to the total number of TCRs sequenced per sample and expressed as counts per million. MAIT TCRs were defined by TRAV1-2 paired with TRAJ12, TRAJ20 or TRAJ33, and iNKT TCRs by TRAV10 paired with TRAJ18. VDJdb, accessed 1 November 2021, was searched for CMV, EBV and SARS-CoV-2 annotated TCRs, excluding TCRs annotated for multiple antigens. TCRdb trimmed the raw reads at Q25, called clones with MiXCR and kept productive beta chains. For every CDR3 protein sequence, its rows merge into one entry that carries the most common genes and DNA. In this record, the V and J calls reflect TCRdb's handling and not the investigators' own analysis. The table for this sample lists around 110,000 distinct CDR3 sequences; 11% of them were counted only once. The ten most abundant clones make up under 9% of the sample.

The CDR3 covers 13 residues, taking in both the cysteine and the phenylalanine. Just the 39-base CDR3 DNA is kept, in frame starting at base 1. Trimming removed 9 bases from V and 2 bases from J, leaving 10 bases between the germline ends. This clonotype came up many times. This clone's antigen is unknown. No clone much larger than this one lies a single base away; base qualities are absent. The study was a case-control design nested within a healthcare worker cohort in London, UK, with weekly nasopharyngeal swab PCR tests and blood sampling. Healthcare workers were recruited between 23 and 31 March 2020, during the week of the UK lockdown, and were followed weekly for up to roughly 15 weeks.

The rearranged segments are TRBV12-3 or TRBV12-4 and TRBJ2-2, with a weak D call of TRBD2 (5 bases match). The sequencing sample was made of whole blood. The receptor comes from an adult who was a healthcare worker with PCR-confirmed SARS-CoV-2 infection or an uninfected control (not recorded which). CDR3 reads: CARGDSNTGELFF. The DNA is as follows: TGTGCCAGGGGAGACTCCAACACCGGGGAGCTGTTTTTT.